The entry below describes one TCR beta chain. These data come from a study of cytomegalovirus exposure and HLA in healthy donors. PCR involved 60 Vbeta and 13 Jbeta primers. TCRdb keeps only in-frame clones here, not all; method: immunoSEQ multiplex PCR. The repertoire holds about 200,000 clones, with about 78% as singletons. Trimming removed 4 bases from V and 2 bases from J, with 12 bases in between. The CDR3 has 14 amino acids. Germline V lookup: CDR1 MNHEY, CDR2 SVGAGI. The sample consisted of PBMCs. The TCR comes from a woman in her thirties in good health and CMV-seronegative. The J gene is TRBJ2-7, the V gene TRBV6-5; D gene ambiguous. The CDR3 region is CASSFLKEPYEQYF. The CDR3 coding sequence is TGTGCCAGCAGTTTCCTTAAGGAGCCCTACGAGCAGTACTTC.